This T cell receptor beta chain was obtained from a study of blood T cell repertoires in COVID-19 (dated by TCRdb to 2020 to 2021). Notes on the research overall: The collaborator samples originated in the United States, Italy and Spain and spanned the acute and convalescent phases of COVID-19. The material from the prospective study consisted of cDNA or gDNA derived from T cells, B-cell-depleted T cells, or PBMCs. Subjects who had been exposed to COVID-19, were actively infected with it, or had recovered from it provided the deeply sampled blood TCRbeta repertoires that made up the dataset. Samples came from the ongoing ImmuneRACE study (first 160 participants) plus 1,254 subjects from 6 global collaborators. The repertoires were released in a freely available public database meant as a resource for research on the immune response to SARS-CoV-2. Where available, HLA class I and class II types were taken from metadata supplied by the sample provider and were not determined by assay-based typing. A de-identified subject ID, COVID-19 status, age in years and sex were almost always included in the sample metadata. Broader findings and caveats from the paper: The amount of clinical and demographic metadata varied by source and participant and was provided uncurated.

This clone was seen a few times. What this receptor recognizes is not known. No base quality information exists; no much larger clone differs at one position. From the cysteine through the phenylalanine, the CDR3 covers 15 amino acids. The entry retains the CDR3 DNA only, 45 bases that are in frame from base 1. V is clipped by 0 bases and J by 0 bases, and the sequence between their germline boundaries is 6 bases long. Looking up the germline V gene yields CDR1 SGHTA and CDR2 FQGNSA. TCRbeta CDR3 regions were amplified from genomic DNA by means of the immunoSEQ Assay, a bias-controlled multiplex PCR. As for the authors' bioinformatics: Nucleated cell counts per sample were estimated from amplification of reference gene primers within the assay. To quantify the absolute abundance of each unique TCRbeta CDR3 rearrangement, sequence reads were collapsed and filtered. For each sample, productive Simpson clonality was calculated by taking the square root of Simpson's diversity index across productive rearrangements. TCRdb holds this immuneACCESS table with in-frame rearrangements only. Some clones are missing; in checked studies, unresolved V genes explain under half, and the rest has no known cause. D and trimming were read from the DNA, whereas the V and J calls and clone size are those reported in that table. Across this sample there are some 76,000 clones, with around 80% seen only once. The ten largest clones add up to approximately 12% of the sample.

Collaborating institutions collected whole blood in K2EDTA tubes following their own protocols. Collaborator samples were shipped for TCRbeta analysis as frozen whole blood, isolated PBMCs, or DNA extracted from either sample type. The sample was peripheral blood. The sequence links TRBV7-2 to TRBJ1-5, with the D gene uncertain. The receptor was derived from a man over 45 with acute or convalescent COVID-19. The DNA sequence follows: TGTGCCAGCAGCTTAGCGCAGTATAGCAATCAGCCCCAGCATTTT. This sequence encodes CASSLAQYSNQPQHF.